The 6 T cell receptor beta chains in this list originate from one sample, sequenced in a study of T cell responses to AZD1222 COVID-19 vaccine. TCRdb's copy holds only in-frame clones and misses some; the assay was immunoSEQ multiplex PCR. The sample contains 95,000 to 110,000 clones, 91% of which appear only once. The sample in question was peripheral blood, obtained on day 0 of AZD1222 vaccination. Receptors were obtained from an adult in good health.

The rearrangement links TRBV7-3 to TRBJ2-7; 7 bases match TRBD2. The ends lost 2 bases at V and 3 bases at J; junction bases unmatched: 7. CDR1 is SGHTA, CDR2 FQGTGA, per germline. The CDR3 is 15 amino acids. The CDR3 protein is CASSLGDYRNYEQYF. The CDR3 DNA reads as TGTGCCAGCAGCTTAGGGGACTACCGTAACTACGAGCAGTACTTC.

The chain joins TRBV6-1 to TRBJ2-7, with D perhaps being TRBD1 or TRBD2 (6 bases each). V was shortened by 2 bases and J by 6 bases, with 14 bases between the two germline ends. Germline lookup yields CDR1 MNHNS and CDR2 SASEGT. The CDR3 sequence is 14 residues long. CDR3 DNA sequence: TGTGCCAGCAGTGAAAGGGGGGAATCGACCGAGCAGTACTTC. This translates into CASSERGESTEQYF.

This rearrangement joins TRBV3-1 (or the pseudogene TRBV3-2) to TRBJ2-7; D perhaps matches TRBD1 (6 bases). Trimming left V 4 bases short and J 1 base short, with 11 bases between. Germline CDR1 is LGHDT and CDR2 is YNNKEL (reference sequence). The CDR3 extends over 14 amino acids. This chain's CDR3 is CASSLVQGSYEQYF. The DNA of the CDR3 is TGTGCCAGCAGCCTCGTACAGGGTTCCTACGAGCAGTACTTC.

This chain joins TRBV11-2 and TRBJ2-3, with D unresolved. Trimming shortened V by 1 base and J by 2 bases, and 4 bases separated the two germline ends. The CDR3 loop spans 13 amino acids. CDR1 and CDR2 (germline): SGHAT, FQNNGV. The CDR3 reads CASSLALTDTQYF. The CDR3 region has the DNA TGTGCCAGCAGCTTAGCTCTCACAGATACGCAGTATTTT.

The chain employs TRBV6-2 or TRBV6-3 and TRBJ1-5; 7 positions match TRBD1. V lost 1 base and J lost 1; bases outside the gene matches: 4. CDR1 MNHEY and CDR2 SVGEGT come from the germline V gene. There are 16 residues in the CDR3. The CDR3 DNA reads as TGTGCCAGCAGTTACTGGTCAGGGGGGAGCAATCAGCCCCAGCATTTT. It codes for CASSYWSGGSNQPQHF.

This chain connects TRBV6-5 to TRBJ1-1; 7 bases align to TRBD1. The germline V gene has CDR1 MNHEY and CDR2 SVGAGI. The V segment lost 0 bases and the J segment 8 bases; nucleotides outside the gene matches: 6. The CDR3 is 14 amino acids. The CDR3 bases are TGTGCCAGCAGTTACTCGACCACAGGGGCGGAAGCTTTCTTT. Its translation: CASSYSTTGAEAFF.